These T cell receptor beta chains were read from a single sample in a study of T cell responses to AZD1222 COVID-19 vaccine. Produced via immunoSEQ multiplex PCR; TCRdb's table is partial and in-frame only. The sample records some 170,000 clones, about 92% being singletons. The sample was peripheral blood, taken 28 days after the second AZD1222 dose. The origin of the receptors is an adult who received the AZD1222 COVID-19 vaccine. Each CDR3 is given without its conserved first and last residue. Clone size is shown for a subset of rows, as once, few, many or a class of expanded clone.

v_call,j_call,cdr3_length,clone_size,cdr3_aa
TRBV3-1/TRBV3-2,TRBJ1-1,12,once,ASSQVKVGTEAF
TRBV5-1,TRBJ1-4,15,NA,ASSLASVVRGGEKLF
TRBV5-1,TRBJ2-1,11,NA,ASSLDGANEQF
TRBV4-1,TRBJ1-5,14,NA,ASSLRAGSQDQPQH
TRBV2,TRBJ2-7,11,NA,ASNRLSSYEQY
TRBV5-6,TRBJ1-4,13,NA,ASSLGAGTNEKLF
TRBV5-1,TRBJ2-5,15,NA,ASSLQISGAFVEAQY
TRBV6-5,TRBJ1-1,14,NA,ASSSGTGGADTEAF
TRBV5-1,TRBJ1-6,12,once,ASSFGQVQSPLH
TRBV10-3,TRBJ1-1,12,NA,AISVGQGNTEAF
TRBV11-2,TRBJ2-2,13,NA,ASSLDWQNTGELF
TRBV27,TRBJ1-3,13,once,ASSRDGYSGNTIY
TRBV9,TRBJ1-3,14,NA,ASSVARVGAGNTIY
TRBV5-4,TRBJ2-3,14,NA,ASSSLIGGTGDTQY
TRBV6-5,TRBJ2-1,11,once,ASSYSRAGEQF
TRBV15,TRBJ1-5,13,NA,ATSRADRRSQPQH
TRBV15,TRBJ1-1,10,NA,ATSLGYTEAF
TRBV18,TRBJ1-2,12,NA,ASSPPGTYYGYT
TRBV27,TRBJ1-6,13,NA,ASSLFGAGYSPLH
TRBV19,TRBJ1-1,13,NA,ASRTTGGGNTEAF
TRBV19,TRBJ2-7,11,NA,ASSISQTGEQY
TRBV2,TRBJ1-5,12,NA,ASSWAAPGQPQH
TRBV27,TRBJ2-6,13,NA,ASSFSFAGANVLT
TRBV27,TRBJ1-2,12,NA,ASSLTQGRYGYT
TRBV30,TRBJ1-4,14,NA,AWSPDRGLGWEKLF
TRBV6-4,TRBJ1-6,9,NA,ASGVNSPLH
TRBV19,TRBJ1-5,16,NA,ASKSGTGVNFSNQPQH
TRBV15,TRBJ1-1,11,NA,ATSRDGQGEAF
TRBV6-5,TRBJ1-1,11,NA,ASSQGVNTEAF
TRBV10-1,TRBJ2-1,13,few,ASSKDLSSYNEQF
TRBV2,TRBJ2-7,12,NA,ASMTGTGSYEQY
TRBV2,TRBJ2-1,17,NA,ASSHEPPAGQEQYNEQF
TRBV6-1,TRBJ2-7,12,NA,ASSDSGGTYEQY
TRBV3-1/TRBV3-2,TRBJ2-2,12,NA,ASRLDTNTGELF
TRBV7-2,TRBJ2-7,13,NA,ASSLAGPSAYEQY
TRBV10-3,TRBJ1-2,11,NA,AISRGRDYGYT
TRBV27,TRBJ1-4,12,NA,ASATGGTNEKLF
TRBV12-3/TRBV12-4,TRBJ2-7,10,NA,ASSPTGAGQY
TRBV2,TRBJ2-2,14,NA,ASSGEGRAWTGELF
TRBV18,TRBJ1-6,12,NA,ASSPKAGDSPLH
TRBV10-3,TRBJ2-7,15,NA,AISEGRDRALLYEQY
TRBV5-1,TRBJ2-2,13,NA,ASSPDRGNTGELF
TRBV6-1,TRBJ2-7,12,NA,ASSEGGGMGEQY